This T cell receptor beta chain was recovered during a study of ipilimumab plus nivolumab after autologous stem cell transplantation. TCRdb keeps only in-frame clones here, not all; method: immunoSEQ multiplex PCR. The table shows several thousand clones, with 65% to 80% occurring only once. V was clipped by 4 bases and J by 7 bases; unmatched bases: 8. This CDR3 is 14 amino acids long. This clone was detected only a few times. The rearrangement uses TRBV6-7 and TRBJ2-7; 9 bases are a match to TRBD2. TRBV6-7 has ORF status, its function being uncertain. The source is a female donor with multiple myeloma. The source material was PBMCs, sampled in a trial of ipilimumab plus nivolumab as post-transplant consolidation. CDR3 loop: CASSFNSGSCEQYF. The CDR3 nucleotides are TGTGCCAGCAGTTTCAATAGCGGGAGTTGTGAGCAGTACTTC.